This TCR beta chain was observed in a study of spatial heterogeneity in lung cancer. In the study overall: Raw reads contained each unique TCR and UMI combination more than ten times on average.

Every molecule of TCR cDNA had its own unique molecular identifier. TCRdb called the 5' RACE reads again in MiXCR, with one record for every CDR3 protein. The top ten clones hold roughly 29% of a sample with some 32,000 distinct CDR3 sequences, about 10% of them seen once. The time point denotes: blood at routine non-recurrence follow-up after resection. No cells were sorted before sequencing. The whole RNA sequenced was extracted from tumor, nontumor lung or frozen PBMC. This clonotype was seen more than once but under ten times. Germline V gene sequence: CDR1 MNHEY, CDR2 SVGAGI. The junction had 1 base not matched to a gene; V was cut back by 4 bases and J by 4 bases. The CDR3 covers 13 residues.

This sequence joins TRBV6-5 and TRBJ2-1; 7 bases align to TRBD1. Here the sequenced sample was PBMCs, taken at follow-up. The TCR sequence derives from a female donor with early-stage non-small cell lung cancer. The CDR3 nucleotides read TGTGCCAGCAGTTCGGGACAGTACAATGAGCAGTTCTTC. It encodes CASSSGQYNEQFF.